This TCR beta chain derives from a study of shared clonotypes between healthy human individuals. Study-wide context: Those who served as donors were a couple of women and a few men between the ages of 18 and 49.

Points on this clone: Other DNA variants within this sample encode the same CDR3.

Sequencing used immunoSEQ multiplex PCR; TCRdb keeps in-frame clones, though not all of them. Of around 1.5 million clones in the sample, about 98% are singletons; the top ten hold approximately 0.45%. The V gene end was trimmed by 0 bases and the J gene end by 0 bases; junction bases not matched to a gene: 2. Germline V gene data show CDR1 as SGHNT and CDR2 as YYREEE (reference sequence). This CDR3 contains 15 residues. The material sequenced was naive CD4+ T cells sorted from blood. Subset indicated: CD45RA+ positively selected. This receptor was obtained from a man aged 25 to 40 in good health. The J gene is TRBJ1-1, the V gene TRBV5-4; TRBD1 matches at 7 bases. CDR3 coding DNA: TGTGCCAGCAGCTTGGCAGGGGGAATGAACACTGAAGCTTTCTTT. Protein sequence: CASSLAGGMNTEAFF.